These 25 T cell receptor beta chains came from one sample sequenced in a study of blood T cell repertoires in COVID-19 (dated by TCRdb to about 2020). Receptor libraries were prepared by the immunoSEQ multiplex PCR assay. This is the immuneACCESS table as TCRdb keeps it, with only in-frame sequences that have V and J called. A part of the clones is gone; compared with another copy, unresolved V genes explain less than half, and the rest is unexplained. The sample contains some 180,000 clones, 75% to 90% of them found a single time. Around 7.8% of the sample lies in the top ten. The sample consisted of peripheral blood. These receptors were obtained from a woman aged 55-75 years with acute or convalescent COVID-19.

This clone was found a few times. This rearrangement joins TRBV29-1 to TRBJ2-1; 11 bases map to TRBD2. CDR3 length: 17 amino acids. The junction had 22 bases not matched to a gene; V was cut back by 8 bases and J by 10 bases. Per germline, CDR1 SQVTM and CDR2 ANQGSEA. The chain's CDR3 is CSFFDPGTSGHEREQFF. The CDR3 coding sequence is TGCAGCTTTTTCGACCCCGGGACTAGCGGACACGAGCGGGAGCAGTTCTTC.

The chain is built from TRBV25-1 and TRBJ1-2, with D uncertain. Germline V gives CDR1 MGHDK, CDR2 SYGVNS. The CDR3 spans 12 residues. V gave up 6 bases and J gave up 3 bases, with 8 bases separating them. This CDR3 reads CASRTGDYGYTF. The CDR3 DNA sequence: TGTGCCAGCAGGACCGGGGACTATGGCTACACCTTC.

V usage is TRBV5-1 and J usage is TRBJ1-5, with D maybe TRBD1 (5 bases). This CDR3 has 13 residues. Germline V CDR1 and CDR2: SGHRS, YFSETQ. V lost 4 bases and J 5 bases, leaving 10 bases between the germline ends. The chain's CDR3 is CASSRTPDQPQHF. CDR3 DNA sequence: TGCGCCAGCAGCCGGACACCAGATCAGCCCCAGCATTTT.

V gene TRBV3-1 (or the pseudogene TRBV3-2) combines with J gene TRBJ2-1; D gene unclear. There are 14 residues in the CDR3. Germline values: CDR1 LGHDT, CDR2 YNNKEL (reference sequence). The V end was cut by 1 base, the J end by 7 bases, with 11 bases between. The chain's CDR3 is CASSQVYEQNEQFF. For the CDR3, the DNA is TGTGCCAGCAGCCAAGTCTATGAACAGAATGAGCAGTTCTTC.

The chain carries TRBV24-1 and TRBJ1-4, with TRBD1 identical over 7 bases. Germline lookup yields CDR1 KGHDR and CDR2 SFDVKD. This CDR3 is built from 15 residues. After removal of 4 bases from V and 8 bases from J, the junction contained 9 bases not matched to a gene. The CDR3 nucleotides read TGTGCCACCAGTGACTCCGGGACAGTGGAAGAAAAACTGTTTTTT. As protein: CATSDSGTVEEKLFF.

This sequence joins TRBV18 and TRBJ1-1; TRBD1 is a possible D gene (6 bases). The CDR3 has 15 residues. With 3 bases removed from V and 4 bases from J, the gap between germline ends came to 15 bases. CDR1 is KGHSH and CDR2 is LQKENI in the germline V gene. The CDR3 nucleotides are TGTGCCAGCTCACCTCAGGGGAGAAGTTCCACTGAAGCTTTCTTT. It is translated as CASSPQGRSSTEAFF. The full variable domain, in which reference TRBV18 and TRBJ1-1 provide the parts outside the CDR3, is NAGVMQNPRHLVRRRGQEARLRCSPMKGHSHVYWYRQLPEEGLKFMVYLQKENIIDESGMPKERFSAEFPKEGPSILRIQQVVRGDSAAYFCASSPQGRSSTEAFFGQGTRLTVV.

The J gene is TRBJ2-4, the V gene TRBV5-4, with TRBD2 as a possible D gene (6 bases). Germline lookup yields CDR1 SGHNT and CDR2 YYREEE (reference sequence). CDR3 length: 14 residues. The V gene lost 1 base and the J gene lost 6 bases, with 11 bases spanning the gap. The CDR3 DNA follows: TGTGCCAGCAGCTTGACGGGGGAAAGAAACATTCAGTACTTC. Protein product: CASSLTGERNIQYF.

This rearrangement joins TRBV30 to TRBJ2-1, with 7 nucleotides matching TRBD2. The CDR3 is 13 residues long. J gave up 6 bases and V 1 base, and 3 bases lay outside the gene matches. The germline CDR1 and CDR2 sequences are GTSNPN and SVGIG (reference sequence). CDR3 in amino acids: CAWSGLAVNEQFF. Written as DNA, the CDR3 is TGTGCCTGGAGTGGGCTAGCGGTCAATGAGCAGTTCTTC.

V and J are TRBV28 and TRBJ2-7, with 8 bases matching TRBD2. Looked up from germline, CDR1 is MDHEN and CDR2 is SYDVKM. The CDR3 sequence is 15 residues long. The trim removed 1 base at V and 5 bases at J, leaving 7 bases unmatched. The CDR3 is CASSLFPAGVNEQYF. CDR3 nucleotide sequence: TGTGCCAGCAGTTTATTTCCAGCGGGAGTCAACGAGCAGTACTTC.

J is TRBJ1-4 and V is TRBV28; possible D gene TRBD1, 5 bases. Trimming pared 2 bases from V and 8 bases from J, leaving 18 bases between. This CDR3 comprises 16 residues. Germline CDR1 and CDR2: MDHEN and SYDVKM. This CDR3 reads CASSLGRGGFEEKLFF. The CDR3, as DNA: TGTGCCAGCAGTTTAGGGAGGGGAGGGTTTGAAGAAAAACTGTTTTTT.

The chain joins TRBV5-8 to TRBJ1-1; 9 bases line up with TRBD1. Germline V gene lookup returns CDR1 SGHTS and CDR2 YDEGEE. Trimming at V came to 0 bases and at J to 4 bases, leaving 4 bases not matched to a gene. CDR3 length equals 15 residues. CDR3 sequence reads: CASSLGQGDPTEAFF. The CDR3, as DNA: TGTGCCAGCAGCTTGGGACAGGGGGATCCCACTGAAGCTTTCTTT.

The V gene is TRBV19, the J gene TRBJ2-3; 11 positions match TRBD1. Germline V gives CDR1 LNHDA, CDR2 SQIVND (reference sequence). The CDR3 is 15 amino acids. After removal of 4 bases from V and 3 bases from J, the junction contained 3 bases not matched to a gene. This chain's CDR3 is CASSRGTGGTDTQYF. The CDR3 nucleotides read TGTGCCAGTAGTAGGGGGACAGGGGGAACAGATACGCAGTATTTT.

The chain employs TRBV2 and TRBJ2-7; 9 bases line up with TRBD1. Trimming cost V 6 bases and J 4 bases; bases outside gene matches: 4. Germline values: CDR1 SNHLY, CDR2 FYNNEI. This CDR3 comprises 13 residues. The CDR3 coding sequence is TGTGCCAGCAGCTTGGACAGGGGTTACGAGCAGTACTTC. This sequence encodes CASSLDRGYEQYF.

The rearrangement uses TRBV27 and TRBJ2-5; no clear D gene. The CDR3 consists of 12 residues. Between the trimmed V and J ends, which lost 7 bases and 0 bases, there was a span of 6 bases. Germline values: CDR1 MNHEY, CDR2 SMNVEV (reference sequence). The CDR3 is CASMRYQETQYF. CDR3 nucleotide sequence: TGTGCCAGCATGCGGTACCAAGAGACCCAGTACTTC.

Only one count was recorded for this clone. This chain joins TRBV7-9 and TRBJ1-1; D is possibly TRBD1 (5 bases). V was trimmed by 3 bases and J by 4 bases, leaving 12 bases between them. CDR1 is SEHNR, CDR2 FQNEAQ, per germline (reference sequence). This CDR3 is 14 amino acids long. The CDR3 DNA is TGTGCCAGCAGCTTCCAGGGCGCGAGCACTGAAGCTTTCTTT. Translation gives CASSFQGASTEAFF.

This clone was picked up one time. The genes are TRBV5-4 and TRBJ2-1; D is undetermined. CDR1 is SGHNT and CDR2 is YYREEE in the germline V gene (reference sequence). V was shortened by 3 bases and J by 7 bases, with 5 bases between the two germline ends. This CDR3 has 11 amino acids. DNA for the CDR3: TGTGCCAGCAGCTATAATAATGAGCAGTTCTTC. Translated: CASSYNNEQFF. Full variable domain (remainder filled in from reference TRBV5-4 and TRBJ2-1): ETGVTQSPTHLIKTRGQQVTLRCSSQSGHNTVSWYQQALGQGPQFIFQYYREEENGRGNFPPRFSGLQFPNYSSELNVNALELDDSALYLCASSYNNEQFFGPGTRLTVL.

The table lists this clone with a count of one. CDR3 region: CASSLPGRNEQFF. The CDR3 DNA sequence: TGCGCCAGCAGCTTGCCAGGGAGGAATGAGCAGTTCTTC. The rearrangement joins TRBV5-1 to TRBJ2-1; a weak D match, TRBD2 (6 bases). V was trimmed by 1 base and J by 7 bases, leaving 9 bases between them. CDR1 is SGHRS, CDR2 YFSETQ, per germline. The CDR3 loop spans 13 amino acids.

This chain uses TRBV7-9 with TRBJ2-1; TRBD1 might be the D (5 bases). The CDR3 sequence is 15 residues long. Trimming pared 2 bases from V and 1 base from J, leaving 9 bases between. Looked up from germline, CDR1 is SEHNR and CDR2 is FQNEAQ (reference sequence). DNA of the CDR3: TGTGCCAGCAGCTTAATCTACAGGTCCTACAATGAGCAGTTCTTC. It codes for CASSLIYRSYNEQFF.

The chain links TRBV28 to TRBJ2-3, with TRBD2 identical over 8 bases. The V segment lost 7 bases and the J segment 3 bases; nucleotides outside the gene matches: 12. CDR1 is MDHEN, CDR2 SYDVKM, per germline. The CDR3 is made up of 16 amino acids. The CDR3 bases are TGTGCCAGCACCCTTAGGAAAGCGGGAGTTACAGATACGCAGTATTTT. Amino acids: CASTLRKAGVTDTQYF.

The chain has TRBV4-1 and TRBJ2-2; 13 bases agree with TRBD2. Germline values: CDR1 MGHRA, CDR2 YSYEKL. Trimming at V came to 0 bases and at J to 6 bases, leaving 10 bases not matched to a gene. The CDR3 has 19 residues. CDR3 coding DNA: TGCGCCAGCAGCCAAGACTCTCAAATTGGACTAGCGGGAGCCGGGGAGCTGTTTTTT. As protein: CASSQDSQIGLAGAGELFF.

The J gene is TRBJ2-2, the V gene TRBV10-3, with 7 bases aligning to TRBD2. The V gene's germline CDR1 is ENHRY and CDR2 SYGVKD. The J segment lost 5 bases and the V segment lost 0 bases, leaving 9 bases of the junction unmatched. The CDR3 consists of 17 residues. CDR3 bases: TGTGCCATCAGTGAGTCGTCCTGGACTAGTGAGACCGGGGAGCTGTTTTTT. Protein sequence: CAISESSWTSETGELFF.

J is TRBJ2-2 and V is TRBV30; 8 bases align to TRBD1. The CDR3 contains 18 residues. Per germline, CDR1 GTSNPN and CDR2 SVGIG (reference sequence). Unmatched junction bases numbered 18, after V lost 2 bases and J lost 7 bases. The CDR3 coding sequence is TGTGCCTGGAGTCCAAATCCTTACCCCACAGGGGGTGGCGGGGAGCTGTTTTTT. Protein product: CAWSPNPYPTGGGGELFF. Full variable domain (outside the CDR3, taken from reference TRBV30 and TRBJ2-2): SQTIHQWPATLVQPVGSPLSLECTVEGTSNPNLYWYRQAAGRGLQLLFYSVGIGQISSEVPQNLSASRPQDRQFILSSKKLLLSDSGFYLCAWSPNPYPTGGGGELFFGEGSRLTVL.

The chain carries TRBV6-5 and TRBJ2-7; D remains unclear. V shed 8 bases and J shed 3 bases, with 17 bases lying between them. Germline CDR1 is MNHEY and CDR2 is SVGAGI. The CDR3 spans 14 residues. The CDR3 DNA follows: TGTGCCAGCGGCCCCAAGACAACCGACTACGAGCAGTACTTC. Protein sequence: CASGPKTTDYEQYF.

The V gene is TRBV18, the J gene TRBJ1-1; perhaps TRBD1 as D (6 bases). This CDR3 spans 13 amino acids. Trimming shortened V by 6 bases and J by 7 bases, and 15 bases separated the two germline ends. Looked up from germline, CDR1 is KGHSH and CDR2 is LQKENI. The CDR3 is CASSSTWDNEAFF. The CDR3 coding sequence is TGTGCCAGCTCTTCGACGTGGGACAATGAAGCTTTCTTT.

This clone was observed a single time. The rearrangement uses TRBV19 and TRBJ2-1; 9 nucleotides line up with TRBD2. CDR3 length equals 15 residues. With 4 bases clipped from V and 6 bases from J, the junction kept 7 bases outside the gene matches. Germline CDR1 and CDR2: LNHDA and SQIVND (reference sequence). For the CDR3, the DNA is TGTGCCAGTAGTAGGGTAGCGGGAGATATCAATGAGCAGTTCTTC. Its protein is CASSRVAGDINEQFF.